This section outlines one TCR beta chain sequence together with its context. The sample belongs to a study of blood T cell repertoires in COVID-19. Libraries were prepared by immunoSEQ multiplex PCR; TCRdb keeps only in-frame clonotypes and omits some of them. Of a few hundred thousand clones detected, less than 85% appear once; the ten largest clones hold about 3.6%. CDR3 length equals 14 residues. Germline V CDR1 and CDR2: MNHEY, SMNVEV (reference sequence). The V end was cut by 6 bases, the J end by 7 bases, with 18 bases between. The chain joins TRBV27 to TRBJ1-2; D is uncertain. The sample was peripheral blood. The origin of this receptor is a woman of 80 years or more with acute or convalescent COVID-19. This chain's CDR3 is CASRWAGNRGGYTF. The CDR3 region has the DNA TGTGCCAGCAGATGGGCGGGGAATCGAGGTGGCTACACCTTC.